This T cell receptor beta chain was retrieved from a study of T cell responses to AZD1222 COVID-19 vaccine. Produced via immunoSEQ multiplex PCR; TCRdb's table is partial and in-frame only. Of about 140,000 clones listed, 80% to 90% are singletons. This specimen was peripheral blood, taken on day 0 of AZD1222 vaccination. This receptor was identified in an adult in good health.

The CDR3 sequence is CASSLAGHTGGDTGELFF. CDR3 bases: TGTGCCAGCAGCTTAGCCGGGCATACAGGGGGCGACACCGGGGAGCTGTTTTTT. The gene calls are TRBV7-9 and TRBJ2-2; 9 bases align to TRBD1. This CDR3 is 18 amino acids long. Germline loops: CDR1 SEHNR, CDR2 FQNEAQ (reference sequence). The V gene end was trimmed by 0 bases and the J gene end by 3 bases; junction bases not matched to a gene: 8.